The clone carrying this TCR beta chain was seen only a few times. Its target is unknown. Treatment reported: oral pan-JAK inhibitor, 5-10 mg twice daily. Alopecia areata patients had lesional scalp punch biopsies and peripheral blood taken from them. Following RNA extraction, reverse transcription yielded cDNA that acted as the sequencing template. Libraries were prepared by immunoSEQ multiplex PCR; TCRdb keeps only in-frame clonotypes and omits some of them. The sample has roughly 98,000 clones, approximately 66% seen once. The CDR3 runs 14 residues. V shed 2 bases and J shed 3 bases, with 11 bases lying between them. Germline-derived CDR1 and CDR2 are PRHDT and FYEKMQ (reference sequence). The data belong to a study of CD8+ T cells in alopecia areata. General study points: For patients receiving tofacitinib, scalp clonality and expanded CD8+ clones among the top 100 significantly decreased.

Specimen: CD8+ T cells sorted from blood, collected at week 4, from a patient treated with tofacitinib. The sequence derives from a human donor with alopecia areata. This chain links TRBV13 with TRBJ2-7; weak D call: TRBD1 (6 bases). The CDR3 loop is CASSLSPGDYEQYF. DNA for the CDR3: TGTGCCAGCAGCTTATCCCCAGGGGACTACGAGCAGTACTTC. Complete variable domain (other parts from reference TRBV13 and TRBJ2-7): AAGVIQSPRHLIKEKRETATLKCYPIPRHDTVYWYQQGPGQDPQFLISFYEKMQSDKGSIPDRFSAQQFSDYHSELNMSSLELGDSALYFCASSLSPGDYEQYFGPGTRLTVT.